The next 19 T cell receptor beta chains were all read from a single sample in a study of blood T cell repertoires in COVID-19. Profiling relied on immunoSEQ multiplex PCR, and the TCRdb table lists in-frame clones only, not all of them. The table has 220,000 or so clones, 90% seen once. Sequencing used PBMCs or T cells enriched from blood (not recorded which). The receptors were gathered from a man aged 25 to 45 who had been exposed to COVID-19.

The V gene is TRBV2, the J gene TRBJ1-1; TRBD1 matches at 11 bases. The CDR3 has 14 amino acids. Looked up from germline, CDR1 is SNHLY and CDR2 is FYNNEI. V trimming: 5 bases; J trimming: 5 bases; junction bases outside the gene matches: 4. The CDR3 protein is CASSWTGGETEAFF. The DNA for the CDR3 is TGTGCCAGCAGTTGGACAGGGGGCGAGACTGAAGCTTTCTTT.

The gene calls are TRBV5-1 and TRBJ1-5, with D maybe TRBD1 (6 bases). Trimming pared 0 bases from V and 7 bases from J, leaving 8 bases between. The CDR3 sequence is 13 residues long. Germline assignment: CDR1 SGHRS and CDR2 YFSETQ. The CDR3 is CASSLEGGQPQHF. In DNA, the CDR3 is TGCGCCAGCAGCTTGGAAGGGGGACAGCCCCAGCATTTT.

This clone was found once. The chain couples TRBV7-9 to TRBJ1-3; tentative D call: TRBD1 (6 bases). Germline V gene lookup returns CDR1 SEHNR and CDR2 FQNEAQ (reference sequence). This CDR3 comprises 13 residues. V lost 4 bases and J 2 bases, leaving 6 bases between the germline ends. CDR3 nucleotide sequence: TGTGCCAGCAGCTCAGGGGCTGGAAACACCATATATTTT. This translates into CASSSGAGNTIYF.

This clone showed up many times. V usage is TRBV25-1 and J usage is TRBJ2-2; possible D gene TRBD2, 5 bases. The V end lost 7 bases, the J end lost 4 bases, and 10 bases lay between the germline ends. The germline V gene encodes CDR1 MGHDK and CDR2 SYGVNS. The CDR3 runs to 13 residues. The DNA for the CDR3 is TGTGCCAGCACTAGCAGGTCCACCGGGGAGCTGTTTTTT. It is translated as CASTSRSTGELFF.

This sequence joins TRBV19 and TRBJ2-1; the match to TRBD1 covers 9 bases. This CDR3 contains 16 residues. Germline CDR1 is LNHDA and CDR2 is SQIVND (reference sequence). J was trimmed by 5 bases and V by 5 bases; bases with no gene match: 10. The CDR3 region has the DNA TGTGCCAGTAGTGCGGGCCCGGGACAGGGAAACAATGAGCAGTTCTTC. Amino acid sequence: CASSAGPGQGNNEQFF.

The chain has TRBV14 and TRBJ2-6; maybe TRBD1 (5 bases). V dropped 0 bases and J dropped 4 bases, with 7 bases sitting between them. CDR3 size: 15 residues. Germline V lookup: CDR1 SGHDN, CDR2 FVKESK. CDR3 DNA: TGTGCCAGCAGCCAAGAGGGGCGCGGGGCCAACGTCCTGACTTTC. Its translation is CASSQEGRGANVLTF.

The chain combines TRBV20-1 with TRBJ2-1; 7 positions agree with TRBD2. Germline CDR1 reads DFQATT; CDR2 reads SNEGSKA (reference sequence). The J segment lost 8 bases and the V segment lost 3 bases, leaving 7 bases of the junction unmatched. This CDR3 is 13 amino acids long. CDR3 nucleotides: TGCAGTGCTAGTGGGAGGGGTTGGGATGAGCAGTTCTTC. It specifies CSASGRGWDEQFF.

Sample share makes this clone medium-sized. CDR3 loop: CASRFSSGVGEQYF. The CDR3 region has the DNA TGTGCCAGCAGATTTTCATCCGGGGTGGGCGAGCAGTACTTC. The genes are TRBV5-6 and TRBJ2-7; tentatively, D is TRBD2 (5 bases). The CDR3 has 14 residues. Trimming pared 5 bases from V and 6 bases from J, leaving 18 bases between. Germline CDR1 reads SGHDT; CDR2 reads YYEEEE.

CDR3 amino acids: CASNLRGGQGHSPLHF. CDR3 nucleotide sequence: TGTGCCAGCAATCTGAGGGGGGGACAGGGGCATTCACCCCTCCACTTT. The J gene is TRBJ1-6, the V gene TRBV2; 10 positions match TRBD1. With V trimmed by 7 bases and J by 8 bases, 11 bases remained unmatched. Germline V gives CDR1 SNHLY, CDR2 FYNNEI. This CDR3 is built from 16 residues.

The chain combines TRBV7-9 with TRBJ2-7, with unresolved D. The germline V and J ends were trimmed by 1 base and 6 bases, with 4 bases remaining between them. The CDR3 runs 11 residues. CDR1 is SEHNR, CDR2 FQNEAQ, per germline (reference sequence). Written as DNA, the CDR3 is TGTGCCAGCAGCTTAGGTCTCGAGCAGTACTTC. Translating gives CASSLGLEQYF.

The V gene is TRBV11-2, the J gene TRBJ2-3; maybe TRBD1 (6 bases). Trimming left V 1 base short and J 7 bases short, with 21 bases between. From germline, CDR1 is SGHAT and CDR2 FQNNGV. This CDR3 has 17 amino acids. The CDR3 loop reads CASSLGEGERIRNTQYF. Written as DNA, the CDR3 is TGTGCCAGCAGCTTAGGTGAGGGGGAACGAATACGGAATACGCAGTATTTT.

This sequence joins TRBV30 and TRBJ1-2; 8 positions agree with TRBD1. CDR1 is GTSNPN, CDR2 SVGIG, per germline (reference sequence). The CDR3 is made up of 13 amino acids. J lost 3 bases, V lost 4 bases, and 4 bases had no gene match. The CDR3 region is CAWTGGADYGYTF. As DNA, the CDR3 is TGTGCCTGGACAGGGGGCGCAGACTATGGCTACACCTTC.

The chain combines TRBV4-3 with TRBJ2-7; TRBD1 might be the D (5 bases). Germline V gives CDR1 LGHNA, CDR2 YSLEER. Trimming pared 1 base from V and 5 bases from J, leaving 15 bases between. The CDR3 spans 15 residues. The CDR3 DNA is TGCGCCAGCAGCCAAGGTGGCAGGGCGCTCGACGAGCAGTACTTC. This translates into CASSQGGRALDEQYF.

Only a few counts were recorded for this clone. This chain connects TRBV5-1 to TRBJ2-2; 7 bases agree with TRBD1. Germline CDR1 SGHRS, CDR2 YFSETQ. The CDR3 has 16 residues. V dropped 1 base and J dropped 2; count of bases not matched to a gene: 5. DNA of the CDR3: TGCGCCAGCAGCTTGACTGGGACAGTAAACACCGGGGAGCTGTTTTTT. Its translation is CASSLTGTVNTGELFF. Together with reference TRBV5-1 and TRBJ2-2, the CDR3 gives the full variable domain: KAGVTQTPRYLIKTRGQQVTLSCSPISGHRSVSWYQQTPGQGLQFLFEYFSETQRNKGNFPGRFSGRQFSNSRSEMNVSTLELGDSALYLCASSLTGTVNTGELFFGEGSRLTVL.

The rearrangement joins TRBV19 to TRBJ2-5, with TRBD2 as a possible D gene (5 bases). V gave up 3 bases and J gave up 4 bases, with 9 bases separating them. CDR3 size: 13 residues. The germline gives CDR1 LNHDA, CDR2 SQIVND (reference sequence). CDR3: CASSMSGRETQYF. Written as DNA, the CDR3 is TGTGCCAGTAGTATGTCGGGGAGAGAGACCCAGTACTTC.

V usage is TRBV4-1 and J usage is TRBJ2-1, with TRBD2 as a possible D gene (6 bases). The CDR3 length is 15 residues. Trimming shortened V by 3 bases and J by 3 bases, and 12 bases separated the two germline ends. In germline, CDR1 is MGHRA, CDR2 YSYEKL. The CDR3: CASSQGLLLYNEQFF. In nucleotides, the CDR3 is TGCGCCAGCAGCCAGGGACTCCTCCTCTACAATGAGCAGTTCTTC.

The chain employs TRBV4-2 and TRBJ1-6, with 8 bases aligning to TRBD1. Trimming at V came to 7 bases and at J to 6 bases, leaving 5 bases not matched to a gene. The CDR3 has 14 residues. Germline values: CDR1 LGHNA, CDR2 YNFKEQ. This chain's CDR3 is CASKSGGGNSPLHF. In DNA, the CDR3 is TGTGCCAGCAAGTCAGGGGGCGGTAATTCACCCCTCCACTTT.

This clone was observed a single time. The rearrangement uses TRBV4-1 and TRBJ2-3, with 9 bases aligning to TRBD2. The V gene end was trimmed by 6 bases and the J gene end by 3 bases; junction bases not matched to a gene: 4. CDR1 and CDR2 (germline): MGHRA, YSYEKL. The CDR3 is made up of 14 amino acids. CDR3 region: CASSKRGVTDTQYF. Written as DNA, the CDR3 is TGCGCCAGCAGTAAGCGGGGGGTGACAGATACGCAGTATTTT.

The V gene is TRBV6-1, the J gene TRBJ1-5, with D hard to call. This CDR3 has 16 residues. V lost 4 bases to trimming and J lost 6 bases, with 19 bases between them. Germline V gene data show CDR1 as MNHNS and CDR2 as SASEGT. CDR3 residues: CASSGTGWVEGQPQHF. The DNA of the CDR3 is TGTGCCAGCAGTGGGACCGGATGGGTAGAGGGTCAGCCCCAGCATTTT.